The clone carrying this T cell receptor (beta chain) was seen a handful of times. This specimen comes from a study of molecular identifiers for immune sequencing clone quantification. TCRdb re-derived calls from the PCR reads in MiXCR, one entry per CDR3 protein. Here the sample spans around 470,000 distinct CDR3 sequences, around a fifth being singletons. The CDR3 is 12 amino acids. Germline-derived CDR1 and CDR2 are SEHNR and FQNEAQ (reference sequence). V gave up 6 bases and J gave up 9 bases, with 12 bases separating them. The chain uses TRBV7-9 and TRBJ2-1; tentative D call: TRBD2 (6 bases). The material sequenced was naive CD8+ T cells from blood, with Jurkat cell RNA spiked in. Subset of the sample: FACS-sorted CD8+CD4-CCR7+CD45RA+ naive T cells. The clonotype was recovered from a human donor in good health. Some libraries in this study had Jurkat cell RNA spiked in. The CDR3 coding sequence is TGTGCCAGCAGGTCTAGCGTTATTGAGCAGTTCTTC. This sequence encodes CASRSSVIEQFF.